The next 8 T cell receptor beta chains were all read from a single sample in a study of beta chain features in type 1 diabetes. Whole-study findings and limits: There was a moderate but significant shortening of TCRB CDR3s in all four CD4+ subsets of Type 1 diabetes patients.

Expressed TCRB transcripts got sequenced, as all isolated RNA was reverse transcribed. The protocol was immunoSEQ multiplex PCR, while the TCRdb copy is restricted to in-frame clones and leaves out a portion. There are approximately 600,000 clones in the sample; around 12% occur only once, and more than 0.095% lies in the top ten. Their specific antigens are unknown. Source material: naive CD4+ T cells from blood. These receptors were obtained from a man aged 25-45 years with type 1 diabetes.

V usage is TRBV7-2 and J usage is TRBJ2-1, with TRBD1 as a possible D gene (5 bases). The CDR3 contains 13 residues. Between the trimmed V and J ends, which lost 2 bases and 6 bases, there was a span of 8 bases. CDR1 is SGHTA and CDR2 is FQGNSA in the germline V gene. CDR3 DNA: TGTGCCAGCAGCTTACAAAGGGGCAATGAGCAGTTCTTC. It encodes CASSLQRGNEQFF.

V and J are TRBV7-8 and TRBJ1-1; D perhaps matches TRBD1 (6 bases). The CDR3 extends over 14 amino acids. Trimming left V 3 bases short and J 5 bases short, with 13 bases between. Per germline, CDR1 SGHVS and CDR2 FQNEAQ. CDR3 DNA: TGTGCCAGCAGCTTTGGGACATCTAAAACTGAAGCTTTCTTT. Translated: CASSFGTSKTEAFF.

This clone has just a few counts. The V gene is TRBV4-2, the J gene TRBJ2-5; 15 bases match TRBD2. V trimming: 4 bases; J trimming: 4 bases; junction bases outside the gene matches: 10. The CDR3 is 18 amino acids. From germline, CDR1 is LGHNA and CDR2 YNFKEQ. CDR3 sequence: CASSPSWTSGGAGETQYF. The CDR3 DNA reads TGTGCCAGCAGCCCCTCTTGGACTAGCGGGGGGGCCGGAGAGACCCAGTACTTC.

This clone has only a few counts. The CDR3 loop reads CASSNPGRQAKNIQYF. CDR3 coding DNA: TGTGCCAGCAGTAACCCCGGTAGACAAGCCAAAAACATTCAGTACTTC. The gene calls are TRBV28 and TRBJ2-4; D is unclear. Trimming pared 5 bases from V and 0 bases from J, leaving 14 bases between. This CDR3 is built from 16 residues. Germline values: CDR1 MDHEN, CDR2 SYDVKM. The full variable domain, with the rest looked up from reference TRBV28 and TRBJ2-4, is DVKVTQSSRYLVKRTGEKVFLECVQDMDHENMFWYRQDPGLGLRLIYFSYDVKMKEKGDIPEGYSVSREKKERFSLILESASTNQTSMYLCASSNPGRQAKNIQYFGAGTRLSVL.

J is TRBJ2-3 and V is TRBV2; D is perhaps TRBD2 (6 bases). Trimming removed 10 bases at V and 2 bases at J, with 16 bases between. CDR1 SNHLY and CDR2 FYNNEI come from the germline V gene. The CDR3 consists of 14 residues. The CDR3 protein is CATQEGTHTDTQYF. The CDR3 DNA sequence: TGTGCCACCCAGGAGGGTACCCACACAGATACGCAGTATTTT. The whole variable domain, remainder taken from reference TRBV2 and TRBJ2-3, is EPEVTQTPSHQVTQMGQEVILRCVPISNHLYFYWYRQILGQKVEFLVSFYNNEISEKSEIFDDQFSVERPDGSNFTLKIRSTKLEDSAMYFCATQEGTHTDTQYFGPGTRLTVL.

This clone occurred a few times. The chain's CDR3 is CASSLIQGNNEQFF. Written as DNA, the CDR3 is TGCGCCAGCAGCTTGATACAGGGGAACAATGAGCAGTTCTTC. This rearrangement joins TRBV5-1 to TRBJ2-1; TRBD1 matches at 7 bases. Germline CDR1 SGHRS, CDR2 YFSETQ. V trimming: 1 base; J trimming: 5 bases; junction bases outside the gene matches: 3. The CDR3 has 14 amino acids.

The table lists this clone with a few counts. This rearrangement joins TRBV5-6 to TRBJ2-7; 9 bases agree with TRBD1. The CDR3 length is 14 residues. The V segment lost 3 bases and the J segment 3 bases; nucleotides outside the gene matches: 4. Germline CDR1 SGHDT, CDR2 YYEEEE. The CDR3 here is CASSYTGGGYEQYF. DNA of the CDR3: TGTGCCAGCAGCTATACAGGGGGCGGCTACGAGCAGTACTTC.

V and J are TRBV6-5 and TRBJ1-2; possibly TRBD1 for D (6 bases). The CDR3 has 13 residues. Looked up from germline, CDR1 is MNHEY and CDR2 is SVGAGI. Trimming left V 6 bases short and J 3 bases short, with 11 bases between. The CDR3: CASSQGIDYGYTF. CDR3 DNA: TGTGCCAGCAGCCAGGGGATCGACTATGGCTACACCTTC.